This TCR beta chain was captured in a study of blood T cell repertoires in COVID-19. Some clones are missing from TCRdb's copy, which holds only in-frame ones; the method was immunoSEQ multiplex PCR. The sample has about 86,000 clones; roughly four fifths are singletons. V lost 4 bases to trimming and J lost 0 bases, with 10 bases between them. The CDR3 covers 15 residues. Looked up from germline, CDR1 is LGHDT and CDR2 is YNNKEL (reference sequence). The receptor was isolated from an elderly woman with acute or convalescent COVID-19. This chain joins TRBV3-1 (or the pseudogene TRBV3-2) and TRBJ2-1, with D possibly being TRBD2 (5 bases). Source material: peripheral blood. The CDR3 loop is CASSPFEGSYNEQFF. CDR3 coding DNA: TGTGCCAGCAGCCCGTTTGAGGGCTCCTACAATGAGCAGTTCTTC.